These T cell receptor beta chains were read from a single sample in a study of metastatic and nonmetastatic thyroid tumors. TCRdb reassembled clones from the PCR reads with MiXCR. The table includes around 53,000 clones, 20% detected once. Sequencing used blood. These receptors originate from a female donor with papillary thyroid cancer or a benign thyroid nodule (not recorded which). Some clones in this sample may be carry-over from other donors' samples. Both conserved end residues are part of each CDR3. Fields, in order: D gene, clone size, J gene, V gene, CDR3 DNA, CDR3 protein. The D gene is left open where the match is weak. Some rows mark clone size as missing; the rest say once, few, many or name a class of expanded clone.

.,.,TRBJ1-2,TRBV5-1,TGCTCCAGCAGCTTGGGGCAGGTTCCCACCTTTGGCTACACCTTC,CSSSLGQVPTFGYTF
TRBD1,many,TRBJ2-7,TRBV9,TGTGCCAGCAGCTTCCTAGGGACAGGGACCTTAGGCGAGCAGTACTTC,CASSFLGTGTLGEQYF
.,many,TRBJ2-7,TRBV7-9,TGTGCCAGCAGCTTTCTCTCCGAGCAGTACTTC,CASSFLSEQYF
.,many,TRBJ2-2,TRBV29-1,TGCAGCGTTCGAGCCGGACAGAACACCGGGGAGCTGTTTTTT,CSVRAGQNTGELFF
.,many,TRBJ1-2,TRBV19,TGTGCCAGTACCGCCGGGTGGCCTAACTATGGCTACACCTTC,CASTAGWPNYGYTF
TRBD2,many,TRBJ2-1,TRBV19,TGTGCCAGTAGTCCTACTAGCGGGGAATTTCCCTACAATGAGCAGTTCTTC,CASSPTSGEFPYNEQFF
.,.,TRBJ1-1,TRBV5-1,TGCGCCAGCAGCTCCTCGGGACGACTTATCCCTGAAGCTTTCTTT,CASSSSGRLIPEAFF
TRBD2,many,TRBJ2-1,TRBV6-1,TGTGCCAGCCAGCCCGGGACTAGTATCAATGAGCAGTTCTTC,CASQPGTSINEQFF
.,many,TRBJ2-5,TRBV20-1,TGCAGTGCTAGAGGGGCAGGGAAAGAGACCCAGTACTTC,CSARGAGKETQYF
.,many,TRBJ2-7,TRBV10-2,TGCGCCAGCCAACCCCCCCGACGTAGTTACGAGCAGTACTTC,CASQPPRRSYEQYF
.,.,TRBJ2-5,TRBV24-1,TGTGCCACCAGTGATTTGCTCGAGACCCAGTACTTC,CATSDLLETQYF
TRBD2,many,TRBJ2-5,TRBV6-5,TGTGCCAGCAGTTACCCCGAAGTAGCGGGTCGGATAGAGACCCAGTACTTC,CASSYPEVAGRIETQYF
.,many,TRBJ2-3,TRBV10-1,TGCGCCAGCAGTGTCGGGAGCGATGATACGCAGTATTTT,CASSVGSDDTQYF
.,many,TRBJ1-2,TRBV10-2,TGCGCCAGCAGTGGCCCCGAGGGGGTTAATGGCTACACCTTC,CASSGPEGVNGYTF
.,.,TRBJ1-1,TRBV6-5,TGTGCCAGCACTTCGCGGTGGGAGGGACCTTTCTTT,CASTSRWEGPFF
.,many,TRBJ1-2,TRBV19,TGTGCCAGTAGTATAGCGGGCAGAAACACCTATGGCTACACCTTC,CASSIAGRNTYGYTF
.,many,TRBJ1-2,TRBV9,TGTGCCAGCAGCGTCGAGGCGCAGGGACGAAGCTACACCTTC,CASSVEAQGRSYTF
.,many,TRBJ1-1,TRBV28,TGTGCCAGCAGTTCTCCTGGGAGCTTGAACACTGAAGCTTTCTTT,CASSSPGSLNTEAFF
TRBD2,many,TRBJ2-3,TRBV11-1,TGTGCCAGCAGCTTGAGGGTGAGCGGGACGGGCACAGATACGCAGTATTTT,CASSLRVSGTGTDTQYF
.,many,TRBJ2-7,TRBV12-3/TRBV12-4,TGTGCCAGCAGTTTAGAGGCAGGCGGGGACGAGCAGTACTTC,CASSLEAGGDEQYF
.,.,TRBJ2-7,TRBV15,TGTGCCACCAGCAGAGATGGGGGTCCGCGGCAGCACGAGCAGTACTTC,CATSRDGGPRQHEQYF
.,many,TRBJ2-1,TRBV19,TGTGCCAGTAGTGTCCTCTCGCAGAATGAGCAGTTCTTC,CASSVLSQNEQFF
TRBD1,.,TRBJ1-2,TRBV5-1,TGTGCCATCAGCTTTACTGGACAGGGGTATGGCTACACCTTC,CAISFTGQGYGYTF
.,.,TRBJ2-3,TRBV9,TGTGCCAGCAGCGTAGACTCTCCAGATACGCAGTATTTT,CASSVDSPDTQYF
.,many,TRBJ1-6,TRBV6-5,TGTGCCAGCAGTTATGTAGGGTTCGTAAATTCACCCCTCCACTTT,CASSYVGFVNSPLHF
TRBD1,.,TRBJ2-7,TRBV7-2,TGTGCCAGCAGCCCCACCTCCGGACAGGGGTACGAGCAGTACTTC,CASSPTSGQGYEQYF
.,few,TRBJ1-1,TRBV7-9,TGTGCCAGCAGCCTTCAGGCTAGGGGAGCTTTCTTT,CASSLQARGAFF